This T cell receptor (beta chain) was profiled in a study of metastatic and nonmetastatic thyroid tumors. Study observations and caveats: Malignant thyroid tumors reportedly had TCR beta diversity that was significantly higher than in benign nodules, in blood and tumor.

The CDR3 consists of 19 residues. Per the germline V gene, CDR1 is MDHEN and CDR2 is SYDVKM. With 4 bases clipped from V and 0 bases from J, the junction kept 6 bases outside the gene matches. The entire patient cohort was treatment-naive prior to thyroid surgery. In the original analysis: For papillary thyroid cancer, a distant-metastasis classifier was constructed from CDR3 differences observed across clinicopathological groups. MiXCR was used by TCRdb to re-call the PCR reads. Here the V and J calls rest on TCRdb's processing, not on the authors' analysis. This sample has 30,000 or so clones, with around a fifth found just once. Turning to this clone: Its antigen is not identified.

This sequence joins TRBV28 and TRBJ2-1, with 16 nucleotides matching TRBD2. Sequencing was done on a sample of blood. The clonotype was recovered from a female donor with papillary thyroid cancer or a benign thyroid nodule (not recorded which). Some clones in this sample may be carry-over from other donors' samples. CDR3 protein: CASSSAGLAGGSSYNEQFF. The CDR3 nucleotides read TGTGCCAGCAGTTCCGCGGGACTAGCGGGAGGGAGCTCCTACAATGAGCAGTTCTTC.